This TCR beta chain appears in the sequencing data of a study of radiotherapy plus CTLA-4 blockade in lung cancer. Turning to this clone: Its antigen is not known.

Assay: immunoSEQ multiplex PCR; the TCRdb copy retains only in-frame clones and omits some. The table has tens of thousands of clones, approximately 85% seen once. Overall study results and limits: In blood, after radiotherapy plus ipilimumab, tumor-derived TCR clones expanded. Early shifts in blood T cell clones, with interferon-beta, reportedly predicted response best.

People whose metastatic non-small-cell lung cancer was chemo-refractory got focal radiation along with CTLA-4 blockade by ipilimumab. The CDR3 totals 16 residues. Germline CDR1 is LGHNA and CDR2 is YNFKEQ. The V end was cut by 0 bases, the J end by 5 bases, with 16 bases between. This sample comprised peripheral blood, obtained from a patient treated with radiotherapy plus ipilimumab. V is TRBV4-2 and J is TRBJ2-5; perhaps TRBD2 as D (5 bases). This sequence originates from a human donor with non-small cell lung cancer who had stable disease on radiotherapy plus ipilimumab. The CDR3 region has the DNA TGTGCCAGCAGCCAAGATCTACGCGGAGGTGGGGAGACCCAGTACTTC. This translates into CASSQDLRGGGETQYF.